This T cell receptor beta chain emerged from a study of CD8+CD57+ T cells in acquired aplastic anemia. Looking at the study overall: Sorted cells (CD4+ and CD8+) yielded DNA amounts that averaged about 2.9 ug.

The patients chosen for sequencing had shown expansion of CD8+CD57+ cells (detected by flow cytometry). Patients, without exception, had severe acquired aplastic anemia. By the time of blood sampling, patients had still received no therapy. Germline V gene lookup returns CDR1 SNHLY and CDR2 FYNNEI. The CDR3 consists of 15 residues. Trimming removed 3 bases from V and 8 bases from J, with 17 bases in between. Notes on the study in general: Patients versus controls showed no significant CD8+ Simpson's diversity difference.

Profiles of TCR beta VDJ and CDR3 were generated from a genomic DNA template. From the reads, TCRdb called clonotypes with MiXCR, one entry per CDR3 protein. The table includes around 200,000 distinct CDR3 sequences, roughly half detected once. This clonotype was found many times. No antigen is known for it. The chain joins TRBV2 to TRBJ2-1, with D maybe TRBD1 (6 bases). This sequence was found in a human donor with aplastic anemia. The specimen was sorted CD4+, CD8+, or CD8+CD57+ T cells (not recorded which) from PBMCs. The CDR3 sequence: CASSEAGDPSDEQFF. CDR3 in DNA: TGTGCCAGCAGTGAGGCAGGGGACCCAAGCGATGAGCAGTTCTTC. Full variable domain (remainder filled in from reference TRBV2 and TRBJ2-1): EPEVTQTPSHQVTQMGQEVILRCVPISNHLYFYWYRQILGQKVEFLVSFYNNEISEKSEIFDDQFSVERPDGSNFTLKIRSTKLEDSAMYFCASSEAGDPSDEQFFGPGTRLTVL.